The T cell receptor (beta chain) described here comes from a study of cytomegalovirus exposure and HLA in healthy donors. Overall study context: The 90 to 150 validation repertoires used the same platform as the roughly 670 first-cohort repertoires, a later analysis reported. Broader study findings: TCR clusters originating in the first cohort tended to co-occur in the roughly 120 validation repertoires, according to a later analysis. Some public TCRs appeared in many individuals, while most sequences were rare.

Comments on this clone: Its matching antigen is unknown.

These donors were members of the approximately 110-subject validation cohort, a group separate from the approximately 680-subject first cohort. TCRdb keeps only in-frame clones here, not all; method: immunoSEQ multiplex PCR. There are approximately 90,000 clones in the sample; 96% occur only once, and 0.6% to 0.85% lies in the top ten. V was pared by 2 bases and J by 2 bases, with 6 bases between. The length of the CDR3 is 13 residues. Germline lookup yields CDR1 MNHNS and CDR2 SASEGT. This chain joins TRBV6-1 and TRBJ2-5; a possible D gene is TRBD1 (6 bases). This clonotype was sampled from a man aged 18-30 years in good health and CMV-seronegative. The sequenced sample consisted of PBMCs. CDR3 in DNA: TGTGCCAGCAGTGAAAGGGGGCAAGAGACCCAGTACTTC. Translated: CASSERGQETQYF.